These 9 T cell receptor beta chains were all obtained from the same sample, sequenced in a study of blood T cell repertoires in COVID-19 (dated by TCRdb to about 2020). Libraries were made using the immunoSEQ multiplex PCR assay. Sourced from immuneACCESS, this table was stored by TCRdb with only in-frame sequences that have V and J called. A share of the clones is absent; for the studies checked, an unresolved V gene accounts for under half, and the remainder has no known explanation. The sample contains about 88,000 clones, 70% to 90% of them found a single time. The ten largest clones add up to around 15% of the sample. The sample comprised peripheral blood. The receptors stem from a woman in her sixties or seventies with acute or convalescent COVID-19.

This clone was counted between two and nine times. V gene TRBV30 combines with J gene TRBJ2-1, with 15 bases identical to TRBD2. Germline values: CDR1 GTSNPN, CDR2 SVGIG (reference sequence). The CDR3 consists of 15 residues. The J segment lost 6 bases and the V segment lost 3 bases, leaving 3 bases of the junction unmatched. CDR3 region: CAWSRTSGRANEQFF. The CDR3 coding sequence is TGTGCCTGGAGCCGGACTAGCGGGAGGGCCAATGAGCAGTTCTTC.

V and J are TRBV7-9 and TRBJ1-1; D is ambiguous. Trimming shortened V by 7 bases and J by 1 base, and 7 bases separated the two germline ends. Germline V lookup: CDR1 SEHNR, CDR2 FQNEAQ (reference sequence). This CDR3 is built from 12 residues. The chain's CDR3 is CASKWPNTEAFF. CDR3 bases: TGTGCCAGCAAATGGCCGAACACTGAAGCTTTCTTT.

The chain recombines TRBV2 with TRBJ1-6; D uncertain. V lost 5 bases to trimming and J lost 2 bases, with 7 bases between them. There are 14 residues in the CDR3. Germline assignment: CDR1 SNHLY and CDR2 FYNNEI. In DNA, the CDR3 is TGTGCCAGCAGTTACTCCCCCTATAATTCACCCCTCCACTTT. Its translation: CASSYSPYNSPLHF.

The chain uses TRBV9 and TRBJ2-2, with D maybe TRBD1 (6 bases). CDR1 and CDR2 from the germline V gene are SGDLS and YYNGEE. This CDR3 is 13 amino acids long. V lost 5 bases and J lost 6, with 11 bases in between. Here the CDR3 DNA reads TGTGCCAGCAGTACAGGGTTAGCCGGGGAGCTGTTTTTT. It specifies CASSTGLAGELFF.

This chain links TRBV6-5 with TRBJ1-1; D is possibly TRBD1 (5 bases). This CDR3 has 15 residues. Germline CDR1 MNHEY, CDR2 SVGAGI. V lost 0 bases to trimming and J lost 5 bases, with 13 bases between them. CDR3 loop: CASSYSAKKGTEAFF. CDR3 sequence (DNA): TGTGCCAGCAGTTACTCGGCCAAAAAGGGGACTGAAGCTTTCTTT.

This clone has just one count. The chain combines TRBV3-1 (or the pseudogene TRBV3-2) with TRBJ2-2; D remains unclear. V was shortened by 7 bases and J by 4 bases, with 10 bases between the two germline ends. CDR1 and CDR2 (germline): LGHDT, YNNKEL (reference sequence). CDR3 length: 13 amino acids. The CDR3 DNA reads as TGTGCCAGCACTAGATCCCGCACCGGGGAGCTGTTTTTT. Translated: CASTRSRTGELFF.

In this sample, this clone turned up a few times. The chain employs TRBV7-2 and TRBJ1-5, with D hard to call. Germline loops: CDR1 SGHTA, CDR2 FQGNSA. The length of the CDR3 is 13 residues. V was trimmed by 1 base and J by 6 bases, leaving 7 bases between them. The CDR3 DNA follows: TGTGCCAGCAGCTTAGGGTTGCGTCAGCCCCAGCATTTT. It translates to CASSLGLRQPQHF.

This clone was counted a few times. This chain links TRBV4-1 with TRBJ1-5; TRBD1 agrees at 12 bases. CDR1 and CDR2 (germline): MGHRA, YSYEKL. The V gene end was trimmed by 2 bases and the J gene end by 5 bases; junction bases not matched to a gene: 4. The CDR3 is 16 amino acids. CDR3: CASSQPGQGAYQPQHF. The CDR3 DNA sequence: TGCGCCAGCAGCCAACCGGGACAGGGGGCTTATCAGCCCCAGCATTTT.

This sequence joins TRBV5-1 and TRBJ1-2; D gene unclear. Germline CDR1 SGHRS, CDR2 YFSETQ. The CDR3 spans 12 residues. The V gene lost 0 bases and the J gene lost 2 bases, with 2 bases spanning the gap. DNA for the CDR3: TGCGCCAGCAGCTTGGCGAACTATGGCTACACCTTC. It specifies CASSLANYGYTF.